The 6 T cell receptor beta chains in this list originate from one sample, sequenced in a study of blood T cell repertoires in COVID-19. Some clones are missing from TCRdb's copy, which holds only in-frame ones; the method was immunoSEQ multiplex PCR. The sample lists hundreds of thousands of clones, about 85% occurring once. Sequencing was done on a sample of peripheral blood. The receptor set was obtained from a man between 18 and 35 years old with active or convalescent COVID-19.

J is TRBJ2-7 and V is TRBV7-2; D is possibly TRBD1 (5 bases). V lost 3 bases, J lost 0 bases, and 15 bases lay in between. The CDR3 sequence is 16 residues long. Germline lookup yields CDR1 SGHTA and CDR2 FQGNSA. As DNA, the CDR3 is TGTGCCAGCAGCTTCGGTGGTACAGGATTCTCCTACGAGCAGTACTTC. Translated: CASSFGGTGFSYEQYF.

This clone occurred a few times. The V call is TRBV5-1, the J call TRBJ1-1, with 10 bases that match TRBD1. The ends lost 7 bases at V and 0 bases at J; junction bases unmatched: 9. CDR3 length equals 16 residues. CDR1 is SGHRS and CDR2 is YFSETQ in the germline V gene. The CDR3 DNA follows: TGCGCCAGCTCTCAACCGGGACAGGGGTTGAACACTGAAGCTTTCTTT. Amino acids: CASSQPGQGLNTEAFF.

This chain uses TRBV5-1 with TRBJ2-1, with 12 bases fitting TRBD2. Germline V gives CDR1 SGHRS, CDR2 YFSETQ. J lost 7 bases, V lost 0 bases, and 8 bases had no gene match. The CDR3 extends over 17 amino acids. The CDR3 loop reads CASSLDLAGGPRNEQFF. CDR3 bases: TGCGCCAGCAGCTTGGACCTAGCGGGAGGGCCAAGGAATGAGCAGTTCTTC.

The genes are TRBV5-4 and TRBJ2-3; 9 positions match TRBD2. The CDR3 runs to 13 residues. Trimming removed 5 bases from V and 4 bases from J; junction bases left unmatched: 2. Germline loops: CDR1 SGHNT, CDR2 YYREEE (reference sequence). CDR3 region: CASRVAGADTQYF. DNA for the CDR3: TGTGCCAGCAGGGTAGCGGGAGCAGATACGCAGTATTTT.

The chain employs TRBV6-5 and TRBJ2-7; D possibly corresponds to TRBD1 (5 bases). This CDR3 spans 14 amino acids. Per the germline V gene, CDR1 is MNHEY and CDR2 is SVGAGI. The germline V and J ends were trimmed by 6 bases and 0 bases, with 12 bases remaining between them. CDR3 nucleotides: TGTGCCAGCAGCACAGGTGGCTCCTCCTACGAGCAGTACTTC. Its translation is CASSTGGSSYEQYF.

V usage is TRBV30 and J usage is TRBJ1-2, with a possible D match to TRBD1 (6 bases). This CDR3 is built from 13 residues. The germline gives CDR1 GTSNPN, CDR2 SVGIG (reference sequence). Trimming removed 6 bases at V and 8 bases at J, with 19 bases between. The CDR3 loop is CACPGSRGEGYTF. The CDR3 DNA reads as TGTGCCTGCCCGGGGTCCAGGGGAGAGGGCTACACCTTC.